This passage covers 26 T cell receptor beta chains from one sample sequenced in a study of blood T cell repertoires in COVID-19 (dated by TCRdb to 2019 to 2021). Libraries were constructed by the immunoSEQ multiplex PCR assay. Not all clones reach the TCRdb copy of this immuneACCESS table, which keeps in-frame sequences only. Checked studies attribute under half of the gap to unresolved V genes and leave the rest unexplained. The sample data list 95,000 to 150,000 clones, and approximately 71% of these were observed just once. Roughly 7.9% of the sample is in the top ten clones. The sample taken for sequencing was peripheral blood. These receptors all stem from a human donor in a cohort sampled during active COVID-19.

This sequence joins TRBV30 and TRBJ2-1, with 13 bases fitting TRBD2. Per the germline V gene, CDR1 is GTSNPN and CDR2 is SVGIG (reference sequence). After removal of 3 bases from V and 6 bases from J, the junction contained 8 bases not matched to a gene. The CDR3 extends over 16 amino acids. In DNA, the CDR3 is TGTGCCTGGAGCCCAGGACTAGCGGGAGCATTCAATGAGCAGTTCTTC. This translates into CAWSPGLAGAFNEQFF.

The rearrangement links TRBV9 to TRBJ2-7, with 7 bases that match TRBD1. The CDR3 is 15 amino acids. J was trimmed by 2 bases and V by 3 bases; bases with no gene match: 8. Germline loops: CDR1 SGDLS, CDR2 YYNGEE. As DNA, the CDR3 is TGTGCCAGCAGCGCGAACTCGGGACAGACCTACGAGCAGTACTTC. This encodes CASSANSGQTYEQYF.

This chain uses TRBV30 with TRBJ2-7; 8 bases fit TRBD1. Germline CDR1 GTSNPN, CDR2 SVGIG (reference sequence). J gave up 6 bases and V 3 bases, and 7 bases lay outside the gene matches. CDR3 length equals 13 residues. CDR3 residues: CAWSADRASEQYF. The CDR3 DNA is TGTGCCTGGAGCGCGGACAGGGCTAGCGAGCAGTACTTC.

The sample holds many counts of this clone. This chain joins TRBV6-5 and TRBJ2-2; TRBD2 agrees at 11 bases. V dropped 4 bases and J dropped 6; count of bases not matched to a gene: 7. Germline CDR1 MNHEY, CDR2 SVGAGI. The CDR3 has 16 residues. CDR3 sequence reads: CASSFTSGGGPGELFF. As DNA, the CDR3 is TGTGCCAGCAGTTTTACTAGCGGGGGAGGGCCCGGGGAGCTGTTTTTT.

The rearrangement joins TRBV30 to TRBJ2-5; the match to TRBD2 covers 9 bases. Germline V gene data show CDR1 as GTSNPN and CDR2 as SVGIG (reference sequence). V dropped 2 bases and J dropped 5; count of bases not matched to a gene: 9. The CDR3 loop spans 15 amino acids. CDR3 coding DNA: TGTGCCTGGAGTAGGGAGCGGGGGGCCCTTGAGACCCAGTACTTC. This encodes CAWSRERGALETQYF.

The rearrangement links TRBV11-3 to TRBJ2-7; 7 positions match TRBD1. J lost 13 bases, V lost 5 bases, and 14 bases had no gene match. Germline V gene data show CDR1 as SGHNT and CDR2 as YENEEA. CDR3 length equals 13 residues. This CDR3 is CASSPPQGLELYF. CDR3 in DNA: TGTGCCAGCAGCCCCCCACAGGGGCTCGAGCTTTACTTC.

The sample holds a few counts of this clone. The CDR3 loop is CSAWTGGADKTQYF. The CDR3, as DNA: TGCAGCGCCTGGACAGGGGGCGCGGACAAGACCCAGTACTTC. The gene calls are TRBV29-1 and TRBJ2-5; 11 nucleotides match TRBD1. The CDR3 consists of 14 residues. Germline V gene lookup returns CDR1 SQVTM and CDR2 ANQGSEA. V shed 7 bases and J 6 bases; nucleotides not matched to a gene: 10.

The V and J genes are TRBV28 and TRBJ1-5, with D maybe TRBD1 (6 bases). Trimming shortened V by 8 bases and J by 3 bases, and 17 bases separated the two germline ends. Germline V gives CDR1 MDHEN, CDR2 SYDVKM. The CDR3 spans 15 residues. The CDR3 loop reads CASRGWGHFNQPQHF. The CDR3, as DNA: TGTGCCAGCCGGGGCTGGGGACACTTCAATCAGCCCCAGCATTTT.

CDR3 loop: CASNIQAPSGNTIYF. The CDR3, as DNA: TGTGCCAGTAATATTCAGGCACCCTCTGGAAACACCATATATTTT. This chain joins TRBV19 and TRBJ1-3; D is unresolved. Trimming took 7 bases from V and 0 from J, leaving 13 bases between them. This CDR3 has 15 amino acids. Germline-derived CDR1 and CDR2 are LNHDA and SQIVND (reference sequence).

The chain carries TRBV18 and TRBJ2-6; 9 bases line up with TRBD2. CDR3 size: 17 residues. Trimming removed 6 bases from V and 2 bases from J; junction bases left unmatched: 8. Germline CDR1 KGHSH, CDR2 LQKENI. This CDR3 is CASSSSGGTTGANVLTF. The CDR3 DNA reads TGTGCCAGCTCTTCGAGCGGGGGGACTACTGGGGCCAACGTCCTGACTTTC.

The sample holds one count of this clone. This chain connects TRBV10-3 to TRBJ2-7; 9 bases map to TRBD1. The CDR3 covers 13 residues. After removal of 6 bases from V and 0 bases from J, the junction contained 0 bases not matched to a gene. Germline CDR1 is ENHRY and CDR2 is SYGVKD. For the CDR3, the DNA is TGTGCCATCAGGGGACAGGGCTCCTACGAGCAGTACTTC. This codes for CAIRGQGSYEQYF.

This chain uses TRBV7-8 with TRBJ1-1, with a tentative D call TRBD1 (6 bases). V lost 2 bases to trimming and J lost 5 bases, with 24 bases between them. Germline CDR1 and CDR2: SGHVS and FQNEAQ. The CDR3 is 18 amino acids. The CDR3 DNA follows: TGTGCCAGCAGCTTAACCGCTCCCAGGGGATCGGGGTCAACTGAAGCTTTCTTT. Translated: CASSLTAPRGSGSTEAFF.

The chain recombines TRBV7-9 with TRBJ1-2, with 9 bases fitting TRBD1. The CDR3 runs to 12 residues. Germline-derived CDR1 and CDR2 are SEHNR and FQNEAQ (reference sequence). CDR3 DNA: TGTGGAGTGGGACAGGGTGTCGCTGGCTACACCTTC. Translating it yields CGVGQGVAGYTF.

The rearrangement links TRBV25-1 to TRBJ2-2; TRBD1 might be the D (5 bases). The germline CDR1 and CDR2 sequences are MGHDK and SYGVNS. V dropped 0 bases and J dropped 15 bases, with 11 bases sitting between them. The CDR3 is made up of 12 amino acids. The CDR3 DNA follows: TGTGCCAGCAGTGAATATGAAGGGGTCTTGTTTTTT. It is translated as CASSEYEGVLFF.

This CDR3 is CAEQVGTEAFF. In DNA form, the CDR3 reads TGTGCCGAGCAGGTGGGCACTGAAGCTTTCTTT. This chain links TRBV30 with TRBJ1-1; D gene unclear. Per germline, CDR1 GTSNPN and CDR2 SVGIG (reference sequence). The CDR3 contains 11 residues. Trimming removed 8 bases at V and 4 bases at J, with 11 bases between.

The CDR3 bases are TGTGCCAGCAGCTTAAACAGTTTGACTGAAGCTTTCTTT. Amino acid sequence: CASSLNSLTEAFF. This chain links TRBV7-2 with TRBJ1-1; no definite D call. With 2 bases removed from V and 5 bases from J, the gap between germline ends came to 9 bases. This CDR3 is built from 13 residues. CDR1 SGHTA and CDR2 FQGNSA come from the germline V gene.

This clone came up a few times. V is TRBV6-2 or TRBV6-3 and J is TRBJ2-7; possibly TRBD1 for D (6 bases). This CDR3 contains 13 residues. V lost 5 bases, J lost 2 bases, and 10 bases lay in between. The germline CDR1 and CDR2 sequences are MNHEY and SVGEGT. The CDR3 nucleotides are TGTGCCAGCAGTCGGACAGTTACCTACGAGCAGTACTTC. Amino acids: CASSRTVTYEQYF.

The chain is built from TRBV5-1 and TRBJ2-6, with 7 bases identical to TRBD1. Germline V gives CDR1 SGHRS, CDR2 YFSETQ. V lost 5 bases to trimming and J lost 0 bases; unmatched junction nucleotides: 8. The CDR3 covers 17 residues. In DNA form, the CDR3 reads TGCGCCAGCAGTCCCGGACAGGCCAACTCTGGGGCCAACGTCCTGACTTTC. This encodes CASSPGQANSGANVLTF.

The J gene is TRBJ1-5, the V gene TRBV3-1 (or the pseudogene TRBV3-2); 7 bases agree with TRBD1. V was pared by 4 bases and J by 5 bases, with 2 bases of the junction left unmatched. The CDR3 consists of 13 residues. CDR1 and CDR2 from the germline V gene are LGHDT and YNNKEL (reference sequence). Written as DNA, the CDR3 is TGTGCCAGCAGCCGGGACAGAGATCAGCCCCAGCATTTT. Translation: CASSRDRDQPQHF.

V gene TRBV13 combines with J gene TRBJ1-4, with 8 bases that match TRBD1. The CDR3 has 17 residues. V lost 0 bases to trimming and J lost 3 bases; unmatched junction nucleotides: 6. The germline V gene encodes CDR1 PRHDT and CDR2 FYEKMQ (reference sequence). The DNA of the CDR3 is TGTGCCAGCAGCTTAGGTGCAGGGGGCCTTGCTAATGAAAAACTGTTTTTT. It yields the protein CASSLGAGGLANEKLFF.

The chain uses TRBV29-1 and TRBJ2-7, with 9 bases aligning to TRBD1. J gave up 4 bases and V 6 bases, and 1 base lay outside the gene matches. Germline CDR1 reads SQVTM; CDR2 reads ANQGSEA. The CDR3 extends over 11 amino acids. The DNA of the CDR3 is TGCAGCGTGGGGACAGGGTACGAGCAGTACTTC. It encodes CSVGTGYEQYF.

This clone was counted a single time. This chain links TRBV3-1 (or the pseudogene TRBV3-2) with TRBJ1-2; no reliable D call. Trimming pared 0 bases from V and 8 bases from J, leaving 13 bases between. In germline, CDR1 is LGHDT, CDR2 YNNKEL (reference sequence). This CDR3 has 14 amino acids. The CDR3 DNA follows: TGTGCCAGCAGCCAAGATCCGCTCAGAAAAGGCTACACCTTC. Protein: CASSQDPLRKGYTF.

CDR3 in DNA: TGTGCCTGGAGTGGACGGGACAGAAATGGCTACACCTTC. This codes for CAWSGRDRNGYTF. J is TRBJ1-2 and V is TRBV30, with 7 bases aligning to TRBD1. Germline V gives CDR1 GTSNPN, CDR2 SVGIG (reference sequence). Unmatched junction bases numbered 5, after V lost 1 base and J lost 6 bases. This CDR3 is 13 amino acids long.

This clone was recorded many times. The chain links TRBV7-8 to TRBJ2-7, with D perhaps TRBD2 (6 bases). Between the trimmed V and J ends, which lost 1 base and 7 bases, there was a span of 17 bases. Germline assignment: CDR1 SGHVS and CDR2 FQNEAQ. The CDR3 is made up of 15 amino acids. This chain's CDR3 is CASSLVGGGTGEQYF. CDR3 DNA: TGTGCCAGCAGCTTAGTCGGAGGCGGGACGGGGGAGCAGTACTTC.

This chain uses TRBV5-6 with TRBJ2-5; 7 positions agree with TRBD1. Trimming cost V 2 bases and J 4 bases; bases outside gene matches: 11. Looked up from germline, CDR1 is SGHDT and CDR2 is YYEEEE. The CDR3 is made up of 16 amino acids. In nucleotides, the CDR3 is TGTGCCAGCAGCTTAGAGGGGGCAGGGTATAGAGAGACCCAGTACTTC. Protein: CASSLEGAGYRETQYF.

This clone showed up just once. Sequence at one end of the junction differs from germline and may be a read error. The rearrangement joins TRBV3-1 (or the pseudogene TRBV3-2) to TRBJ1-1, with a tentative D call TRBD1 (5 bases). Per the germline V gene, CDR1 is LGHDT and CDR2 is YNNKEL (reference sequence). The CDR3 runs 15 residues. The CDR3 DNA follows: TGTGCCAGCAGCCTCCCCGTAGGGGTGAAAACTGAAGCTTTCTTT. It yields the protein CASSLPVGVKTEAFF.